The text below deals with one TCR beta chain. The length of the CDR3 is 17 residues. CDR1 is SGHDN and CDR2 is FVKESK in the germline V gene. V lost 3 bases to trimming and J lost 1 base; unmatched junction nucleotides: 8. These data originate in a study of blood T cell repertoires in COVID-19. About the study: The origin of the acute and convalescent COVID-19 samples was the United States, Italy and Spain. Nucleic acid was either cDNA or gDNA, and it came from T cells, B-cell-depleted T cells, or PBMCs.

Per the authors' pipeline: Counts of nucleated cells, estimated from reference gene primer amplification, were obtained. Only in-frame clones appear in the TCRdb table, and some are missing; sequencing was by immunoSEQ multiplex PCR. The V and J calls and clone size are taken from that table; D and trimming were inferred from the DNA. The sample has 15,000 to 20,000 clones, roughly 91% seen once. The receptor was derived from a human donor in a cohort sampled during active COVID-19. Sequencing was performed on peripheral blood. The rearrangement joins TRBV14 to TRBJ2-3; 9 bases match TRBD2. As DNA, the CDR3 is TGTGCCAGCAGCCAGGAGATAGCGGGAGACCGCACAGATACGCAGTATTTT. Residues: CASSQEIAGDRTDTQYF.